A single sample gave rise to the 27 T cell receptor beta chains below, sequenced in a study of cytomegalovirus exposure and HLA in healthy donors. Primers: 60 Vbeta forward and 13 Jbeta reverse. Assay: immunoSEQ multiplex PCR; the TCRdb copy retains only in-frame clones and omits some. The profile covers some 210,000 clones, with 60% to 80% appearing a single time and 2.1% taken by the ten largest. The sample was PBMCs. The receptors originated from a woman aged 25 to 39 in good health and CMV-seropositive.

The chain joins TRBV30 to TRBJ2-5, with D unclear. V lost 1 base, J lost 4 bases, and 7 bases lay in between. Germline values: CDR1 GTSNPN, CDR2 SVGIG (reference sequence). The CDR3 runs 12 residues. The CDR3 loop reads CAWSELRETQYF. The CDR3 bases are TGTGCCTGGAGTGAACTGAGAGAGACCCAGTACTTC.

This chain links TRBV18 with TRBJ2-5; 10 bases are a match to TRBD2. The CDR3 length is 18 residues. Germline CDR1 reads KGHSH; CDR2 reads LQKENI. V shed 1 base, J shed 2 bases, and the junction held 10 bases outside the gene matches. CDR3 sequence (DNA): TGTGCCAGCTCACCACGACAGCTAGCGGGGGACTCGCAAGAGACCCAGTACTTC. As protein: CASSPRQLAGDSQETQYF.

This chain uses TRBV2 with TRBJ2-5, with D perhaps matching TRBD1 (6 bases). Trimming took 6 bases from V and 5 from J, leaving 10 bases between them. CDR1 and CDR2 (germline): SNHLY, FYNNEI. The CDR3 covers 12 residues. The CDR3 sequence is CASRGQGETQYF. The CDR3 nucleotides read TGTGCCAGCAGGGGGCAGGGGGAGACCCAGTACTTC.

The chain couples TRBV4-3 to TRBJ1-4, with a weak D call TRBD1 (5 bases). The V gene's germline CDR1 is LGHNA and CDR2 YSLEER. V was pared by 3 bases and J by 4 bases, with 15 bases between. The CDR3 is 16 amino acids. The CDR3 sequence is CASSQEPQGLNEKLFF. CDR3 DNA sequence: TGCGCCAGCAGCCAGGAACCCCAGGGACTTAATGAAAAACTGTTTTTT.

This chain links TRBV20-1 with TRBJ1-2; 8 bases line up with TRBD1. V lost 7 bases and J lost 3; bases outside the gene matches: 1. This CDR3 region has 11 residues. Germline assignment: CDR1 DFQATT and CDR2 SNEGSKA (reference sequence). The CDR3 reads CSGGQDYGYTF. In DNA form, the CDR3 reads TGCAGTGGGGGACAGGACTATGGCTACACCTTC.

J is TRBJ2-5 and V is TRBV5-1; 13 nucleotides line up with TRBD2. The J call may be wrong; the DNA end is better matched by TRBJ2-7. CDR1 and CDR2 from the germline V gene are SGHRS and YFSETQ. CDR3 size: 17 residues. DNA of the CDR3: TGCGCCAGCAGCCCGGGGACTAGCGGGATTAGCTCCTACGAGCAGTACTTC. Protein: CASSPGTSGISSYEQYF.

This clone was detected a few times. This chain links TRBV2 with TRBJ1-6; tentative D call: TRBD1 (5 bases). The CDR3 totals 15 residues. In germline, CDR1 is SNHLY, CDR2 FYNNEI. Trimming removed 4 bases from V and 7 bases from J, with 14 bases in between. As DNA, the CDR3 is TGTGCCAGCAGTGGTGTCTCGTCAGGGAATTCACCCCTCCACTTT. This sequence encodes CASSGVSSGNSPLHF.

The chain couples TRBV28 to TRBJ2-2; D uncertain. Germline V CDR1 and CDR2: MDHEN, SYDVKM. The CDR3 is 14 residues long. V shed 6 bases and J shed 1 base, with 9 bases lying between them. The CDR3 bases are TGTGCCAGCAGCCTCGCGATGAACACCGGGGAGCTGTTTTTT. Its protein product is CASSLAMNTGELFF.

The chain combines TRBV7-8 with TRBJ1-1, with a tentative D call TRBD1 (5 bases). The V gene's germline CDR1 is SGHVS and CDR2 FQNEAQ. This CDR3 region has 15 residues. With 5 bases removed from V and 3 bases from J, the gap between germline ends came to 16 bases. The CDR3 DNA is TGTGCCAGCAGCCCGGGGGGTCGGCCCCACACTGAAGCTTTCTTT. Protein sequence: CASSPGGRPHTEAFF. The variable domain in full, completed from reference TRBV7-8 and TRBJ1-1, reads GAGVSQSPRYKVAKRGQDVALRCDPISGHVSLFWYQQALGQGPEFLTYFQNEAQLDKSGLPSDRFFAERPEGSVSTLKIQRTQQEDSAVYLCASSPGGRPHTEAFFGQGTRLTVV.

V usage is TRBV11-3 and J usage is TRBJ1-5; D remains unclear. This CDR3 region has 16 residues. The germline V gene encodes CDR1 SGHNT and CDR2 YENEEA. Trimming shortened V by 1 base and J by 0 bases, and 10 bases separated the two germline ends. The CDR3 DNA sequence: TGTGCCAGCAGCTTAGTGGGGAGGACTAGCAATCAGCCCCAGCATTTT. Protein: CASSLVGRTSNQPQHF.

The chain joins TRBV19 to TRBJ2-1; tentatively, D is TRBD2 (5 bases). Germline V lookup: CDR1 LNHDA, CDR2 SQIVND (reference sequence). The CDR3 is 14 amino acids. V was pared by 4 bases and J by 4 bases, with 11 bases between. DNA of the CDR3: TGTGCCAGTAGTAGAAGGACGGGATACAATGAGCAGTTCTTC. Amino acids: CASSRRTGYNEQFF.

This clone turned up a few times. The chain joins TRBV7-2 to TRBJ1-2; maybe TRBD1 (5 bases). The CDR3 sequence is 14 residues long. Germline CDR1 SGHTA, CDR2 FQGNSA. V shed 2 bases and J shed 6 bases, with 13 bases lying between them. The CDR3 DNA reads TGTGCCAGCAGCTTAATCCTTCAAGGGGATGGCTACACCTTC. Residues: CASSLILQGDGYTF.

This clone was detected once. The chain is built from TRBV4-2 and TRBJ2-3; TRBD1 is a possible D gene (6 bases). Between the trimmed V and J ends, which lost 0 bases and 6 bases, there was a span of 16 bases. The CDR3 is 16 amino acids. Germline assignment: CDR1 LGHNA and CDR2 YNFKEQ. CDR3 loop: CASSQERAGAGDTQYF. The DNA for the CDR3 is TGTGCCAGCAGCCAAGAGAGGGCAGGGGCAGGGGATACGCAGTATTTT.

The CDR3: CASSQELYRTEAFF. DNA of the CDR3: TGTGCCAGCAGCCAAGAACTTTACAGGACTGAAGCTTTCTTT. The chain combines TRBV6-6 with TRBJ1-1, with D perhaps TRBD1 (5 bases). Germline-derived CDR1 and CDR2 are MNHNY and SVGAGI (reference sequence). The V end was cut by 6 bases, the J end by 5 bases, with 16 bases between. This CDR3 is 14 amino acids long.

This chain uses TRBV7-9 with TRBJ2-7; 7 nucleotides align to TRBD2. Germline trimming cut 5 bases from V and 1 base from J; bases unmatched to any gene: 2. The V gene's germline CDR1 is SEHNR and CDR2 FQNEAQ (reference sequence). CDR3 length: 13 residues. The CDR3 is CASSRGDSYEQYF. The CDR3 bases are TGTGCCAGCAGCCGGGGGGATTCCTACGAGCAGTACTTC.

J is TRBJ1-1 and V is TRBV28, with 7 bases lining up with TRBD1. CDR3 length: 18 residues. V gave up 5 bases and J gave up 3 bases; unmatched junction bases: 18. From germline, CDR1 is MDHEN and CDR2 SYDVKM. CDR3 nucleotides: TGTGCCAGCAGTGCCCCTCGGACAGGTCGCAGGGTGTACACTGAAGCTTTCTTT. It encodes CASSAPRTGRRVYTEAFF. Together with reference TRBV28 and TRBJ1-1, the CDR3 gives the full variable domain: DVKVTQSSRYLVKRTGEKVFLECVQDMDHENMFWYRQDPGLGLRLIYFSYDVKMKEKGDIPEGYSVSREKKERFSLILESASTNQTSMYLCASSAPRTGRRVYTEAFFGQGTRLTVV.

This clone has more than one count but fewer than ten. The V gene is TRBV5-1, the J gene TRBJ2-7; unclear D gene. The germline gives CDR1 SGHRS, CDR2 YFSETQ. This CDR3 region has 13 residues. The germline V and J ends were trimmed by 0 bases and 0 bases, with 4 bases remaining between them. Here the CDR3 reads CASSLAPSYEQYF. The CDR3, as DNA: TGCGCCAGCAGCTTGGCTCCCTCCTACGAGCAGTACTTC.

The CDR3 DNA is TGTGCCAGCAGCGCAAGGGGCTCCTACAATGAGCAGTTCTTC. As protein: CASSARGSYNEQFF. The V gene is TRBV7-3, the J gene TRBJ2-1; TRBD1 might be the D (5 bases). The V end lost 5 bases, the J end lost 0 bases, and 8 bases lay between the germline ends. The CDR3 has 14 amino acids. In germline, CDR1 is SGHTA, CDR2 FQGTGA. The full variable domain, completed using reference TRBV7-3 and TRBJ2-1, is GAGVSQTPSNKVTEKGKYVELRCDPISGHTALYWYRQSLGQGPEFLIYFQGTGAADDSGLPNDRFFAVRPEGSVSTLKIQRTERGDSAVYLCASSARGSYNEQFFGPGTRLTVL.

The genes are TRBV15 and TRBJ2-3; D not resolved. From germline, CDR1 is LNHNV and CDR2 YYDKDF (reference sequence). The CDR3 spans 12 residues. V was pared by 1 base and J by 4 bases, with 3 bases between. CDR3 sequence reads: CATSRAADTQYF. The CDR3 region has the DNA TGTGCCACCAGCAGAGCTGCAGATACGCAGTATTTT. Drawing the rest from reference TRBV15 and TRBJ2-3, the complete variable domain is DAMVIQNPRYQVTQFGKPVTLSCSQTLNHNVMYWYQQKSSQAPKLLFHYYDKDFNNEADTPDNFQSRRPNTSFCFLDIRSPGLGDTAMYLCATSRAADTQYFGPGTRLTVL.

The sample holds one count of this clone. The rearrangement joins TRBV20-1 to TRBJ1-2; D uncertain. The V and J ends lost 0 bases and 12 bases respectively, with 11 bases between them. CDR1 and CDR2 from the germline V gene are DFQATT and SNEGSKA (reference sequence). The CDR3 sequence is 11 residues long. This CDR3 is CSARDPPANTF. The CDR3 region has the DNA TGCAGTGCTAGAGATCCTCCAGCGAACACCTTC.

This chain connects TRBV30 to TRBJ1-1; D ambiguous. V shed 0 bases and J shed 0 bases, with 5 bases lying between them. The CDR3 is 13 amino acids. Germline V gene lookup returns CDR1 GTSNPN and CDR2 SVGIG (reference sequence). CDR3 in amino acids: CAWSVRVNTEAFF. DNA of the CDR3: TGTGCCTGGAGTGTACGGGTGAACACTGAAGCTTTCTTT. Combining the CDR3 with reference TRBV30 and TRBJ1-1 gives the whole variable domain SQTIHQWPATLVQPVGSPLSLECTVEGTSNPNLYWYRQAAGRGLQLLFYSVGIGQISSEVPQNLSASRPQDRQFILSSKKLLLSDSGFYLCAWSVRVNTEAFFGQGTRLTVV.

This chain links TRBV5-4 with TRBJ2-7; 10 bases fit TRBD2. Per the germline V gene, CDR1 is SGHNT and CDR2 is YYREEE (reference sequence). The V segment lost 2 bases and the J segment 1 base; nucleotides outside the gene matches: 3. There are 15 residues in the CDR3. Here the CDR3 reads CASSFYSGGSYEQYF. CDR3 in DNA: TGTGCCAGCAGCTTTTATAGCGGGGGGTCCTACGAGCAGTACTTC.

The chain recombines TRBV7-3 with TRBJ1-2; 7 bases agree with TRBD1. Trimming took 7 bases from V and 3 from J; bases not matched to a gene: 11. The CDR3 extends over 15 amino acids. CDR1 SGHTA and CDR2 FQGTGA come from the germline V gene. In nucleotides, the CDR3 is TGTGCCAGCAACCTATTAAACAGGGGTGACTATGGCTACACCTTC. Protein: CASNLLNRGDYGYTF. Looking up the rest from reference TRBV7-3 and TRBJ1-2 gives the full variable domain: GAGVSQTPSNKVTEKGKYVELRCDPISGHTALYWYRQSLGQGPEFLIYFQGTGAADDSGLPNDRFFAVRPEGSVSTLKIQRTERGDSAVYLCASNLLNRGDYGYTFGSGTRLTVV.

V is TRBV7-2 and J is TRBJ2-7; the match to TRBD2 covers 8 bases. The V gene end was trimmed by 1 base and the J gene end by 4 bases; junction bases not matched to a gene: 6. This CDR3 has 15 residues. CDR1 is SGHTA and CDR2 is FQGNSA in the germline V gene. CDR3 protein: CASSLVREARYEQYF. DNA of the CDR3: TGTGCCAGCAGCTTAGTGCGGGAGGCAAGATACGAGCAGTACTTC. Looking up the rest from reference TRBV7-2 and TRBJ2-7 gives the full variable domain: GAGVSQSPSNKVTEKGKDVELRCDPISGHTALYWYRQSLGQGLEFLIYFQGNSAPDKSGLPSDRFSAERTGGSVSTLTIQRTQQEDSAVYLCASSLVREARYEQYFGPGTRLTVT.

CDR3 DNA sequence: TGTGCCAGCAGCATCACAGGGTTAGGGGAGACCCAGTACTTC. Its protein product is CASSITGLGETQYF. The V and J genes are TRBV7-7 and TRBJ2-5, with TRBD1 as a possible D gene (6 bases). This CDR3 has 14 amino acids. Trimming cost V 5 bases and J 5 bases, with 15 bases left between them. Germline lookup yields CDR1 SSHAT and CDR2 FNYEAQ (reference sequence).

V gene TRBV19 combines with J gene TRBJ2-7; maybe TRBD1 (6 bases). Trimming pared 6 bases from V and 4 bases from J, leaving 13 bases between. The CDR3 is 13 residues long. Germline CDR1 reads LNHDA; CDR2 reads SQIVND (reference sequence). The DNA for the CDR3 is TGTGCCAGTAGCGAACTCAGGGGTTACGAGCAGTACTTC. It yields the protein CASSELRGYEQYF.

CDR3 nucleotide sequence: TGTGCCAGCAGCTTAGAGGAGTATGGCTACACCTTC. Its protein product is CASSLEEYGYTF. This chain joins TRBV11-2 and TRBJ1-2; no reliable D call. The CDR3 runs to 12 residues. CDR1 and CDR2 from the germline V gene are SGHAT and FQNNGV. V shed 0 bases and J shed 5 bases, with 4 bases lying between them.